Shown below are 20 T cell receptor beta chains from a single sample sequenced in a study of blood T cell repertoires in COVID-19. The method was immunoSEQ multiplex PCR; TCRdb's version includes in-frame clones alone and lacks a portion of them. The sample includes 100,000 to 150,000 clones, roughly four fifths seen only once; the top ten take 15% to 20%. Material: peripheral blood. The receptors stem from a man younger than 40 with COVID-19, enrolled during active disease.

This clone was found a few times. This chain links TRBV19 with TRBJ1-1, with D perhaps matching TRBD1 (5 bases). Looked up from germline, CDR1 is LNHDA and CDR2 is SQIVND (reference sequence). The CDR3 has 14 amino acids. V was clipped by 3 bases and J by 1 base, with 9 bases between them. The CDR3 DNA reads TGTGCCAGTAGTATCCGGGACTGGAACACTGAAGCTTTCTTT. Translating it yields CASSIRDWNTEAFF.

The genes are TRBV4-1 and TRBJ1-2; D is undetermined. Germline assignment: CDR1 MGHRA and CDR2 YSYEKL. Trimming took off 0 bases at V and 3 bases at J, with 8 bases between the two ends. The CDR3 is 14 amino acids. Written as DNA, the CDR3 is TGCGCCAGCAGCCAAGAACTAGAGGACTATGGCTACACCTTC. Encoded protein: CASSQELEDYGYTF.

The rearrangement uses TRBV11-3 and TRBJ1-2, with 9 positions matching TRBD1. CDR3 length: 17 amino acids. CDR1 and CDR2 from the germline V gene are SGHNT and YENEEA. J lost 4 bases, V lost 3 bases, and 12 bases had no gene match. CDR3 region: CASSLARGQGRFYGYTF. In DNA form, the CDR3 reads TGTGCCAGCAGCTTGGCCCGTGGACAGGGGCGTTTCTATGGCTACACCTTC. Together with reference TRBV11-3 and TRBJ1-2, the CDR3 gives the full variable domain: EAGVVQSPRYKIIEKKQPVAFWCNPISGHNTLYWYLQNLGQGPELLIRYENEEAVDDSQLPKDRFSAERLKGVDSTLKIQPAELGDSAVYLCASSLARGQGRFYGYTFGSGTRLTVV.

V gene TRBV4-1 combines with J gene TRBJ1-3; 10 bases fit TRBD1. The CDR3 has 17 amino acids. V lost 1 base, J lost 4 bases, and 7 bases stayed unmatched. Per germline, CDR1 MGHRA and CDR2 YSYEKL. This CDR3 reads CASSQGRQGARGNTIYF. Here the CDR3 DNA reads TGCGCCAGCAGCCAAGGCCGACAGGGGGCGCGAGGAAACACCATATATTTT.

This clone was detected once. In DNA form, the CDR3 reads TGTGCCATCAGTGGGACCGGGACTAGCGGGGGAGGCGATACGCAGTATTTT. Translation: CAISGTGTSGGGDTQYF. The rearrangement joins TRBV10-3 to TRBJ2-3; the match to TRBD2 covers 14 bases. With V trimmed by 4 bases and J by 6 bases, 9 bases remained unmatched. There are 17 residues in the CDR3. Per germline, CDR1 ENHRY and CDR2 SYGVKD.

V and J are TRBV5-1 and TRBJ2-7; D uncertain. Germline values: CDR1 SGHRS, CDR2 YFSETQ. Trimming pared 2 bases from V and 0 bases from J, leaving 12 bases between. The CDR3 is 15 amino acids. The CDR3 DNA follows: TGCGCCAGCAGCTTATCAGAGCCGGGCTCCTACGAGCAGTACTTC. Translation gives CASSLSEPGSYEQYF.

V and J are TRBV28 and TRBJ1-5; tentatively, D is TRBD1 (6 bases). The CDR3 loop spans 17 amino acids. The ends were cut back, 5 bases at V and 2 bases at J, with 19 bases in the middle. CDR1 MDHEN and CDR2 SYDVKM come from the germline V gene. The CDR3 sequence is CASSRIQGTGGNQPQHF. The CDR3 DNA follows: TGTGCCAGCAGTCGAATACAGGGAACTGGCGGCAATCAGCCCCAGCATTTT.

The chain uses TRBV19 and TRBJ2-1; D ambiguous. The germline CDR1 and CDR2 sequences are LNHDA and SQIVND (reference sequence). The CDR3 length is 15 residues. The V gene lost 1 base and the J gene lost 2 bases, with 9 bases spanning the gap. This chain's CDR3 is CASSIATEPYNEQFF. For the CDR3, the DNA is TGTGCCAGTAGTATAGCAACAGAGCCCTACAATGAGCAGTTCTTC.

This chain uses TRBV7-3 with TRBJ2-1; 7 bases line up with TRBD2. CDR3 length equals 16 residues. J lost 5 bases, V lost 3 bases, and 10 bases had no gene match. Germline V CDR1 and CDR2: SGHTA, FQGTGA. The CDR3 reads CASSFFGGSSHNEQFF. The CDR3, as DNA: TGTGCCAGCAGCTTTTTCGGCGGGAGTTCACACAATGAGCAGTTCTTC.

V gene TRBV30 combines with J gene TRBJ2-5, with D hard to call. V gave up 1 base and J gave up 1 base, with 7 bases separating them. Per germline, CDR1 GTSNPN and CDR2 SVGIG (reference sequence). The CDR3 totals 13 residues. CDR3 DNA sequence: TGTGCCTGGAGTGCGAGGCTCCAAGAGACCCAGTACTTC. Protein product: CAWSARLQETQYF.

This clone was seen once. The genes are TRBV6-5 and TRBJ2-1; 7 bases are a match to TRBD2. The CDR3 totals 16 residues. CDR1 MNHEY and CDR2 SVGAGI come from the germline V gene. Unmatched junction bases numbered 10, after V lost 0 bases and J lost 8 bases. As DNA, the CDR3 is TGTGCCAGCAGTTACTCGGGTGGGGGGACTAACGATGAGCAGTTCTTC. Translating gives CASSYSGGGTNDEQFF.

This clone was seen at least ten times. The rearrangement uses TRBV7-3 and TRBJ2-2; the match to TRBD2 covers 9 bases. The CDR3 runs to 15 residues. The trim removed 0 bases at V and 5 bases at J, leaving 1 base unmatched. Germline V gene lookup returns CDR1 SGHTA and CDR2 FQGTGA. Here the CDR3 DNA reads TGTGCCAGCAGCTTAACTAGCGGGAGTACCGGGGAGCTGTTTTTT. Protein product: CASSLTSGSTGELFF. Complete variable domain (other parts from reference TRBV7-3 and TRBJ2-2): GAGVSQTPSNKVTEKGKYVELRCDPISGHTALYWYRQSLGQGPEFLIYFQGTGAADDSGLPNDRFFAVRPEGSVSTLKIQRTERGDSAVYLCASSLTSGSTGELFFGEGSRLTVL.

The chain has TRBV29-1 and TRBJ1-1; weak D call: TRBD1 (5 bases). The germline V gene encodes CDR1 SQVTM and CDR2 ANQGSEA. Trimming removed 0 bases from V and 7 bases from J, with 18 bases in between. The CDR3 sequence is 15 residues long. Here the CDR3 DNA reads TGCAGCGTTGAAGATCCCGGGCAGGGATTCGGTGAAGCTTTCTTT. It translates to CSVEDPGQGFGEAFF.

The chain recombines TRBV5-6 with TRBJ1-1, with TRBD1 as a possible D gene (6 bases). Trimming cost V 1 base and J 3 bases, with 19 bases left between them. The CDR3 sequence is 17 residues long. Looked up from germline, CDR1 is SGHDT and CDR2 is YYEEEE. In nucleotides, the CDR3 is TGTGCCAGCAGCTTGACGTTTCGCGGGGGCAAGGACACTGAAGCTTTCTTT. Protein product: CASSLTFRGGKDTEAFF.

The CDR3 here is CASSLGGNSLWTNEKLFF. The CDR3 DNA is TGCGCCAGCAGCTTGGGAGGAAATTCTCTTTGGACTAATGAAAAACTGTTTTTT. The chain carries TRBV5-1 and TRBJ1-4; D gene ambiguous. CDR3 length: 18 residues. Trimming stripped 0 bases from V and 2 bases from J, with 17 bases between. In germline, CDR1 is SGHRS, CDR2 YFSETQ.

CDR3 coding DNA: TGTGCCAGCAGTTTCACCACTAGCGGGGGAGATACGCAGTATTTT. This sequence encodes CASSFTTSGGDTQYF. The chain joins TRBV7-9 to TRBJ2-3; 11 bases are shared with TRBD2. The germline CDR1 and CDR2 sequences are SEHNR and FQNEAQ (reference sequence). Trimming at V came to 6 bases and at J to 5 bases, leaving 7 bases not matched to a gene. The CDR3 runs to 15 residues.

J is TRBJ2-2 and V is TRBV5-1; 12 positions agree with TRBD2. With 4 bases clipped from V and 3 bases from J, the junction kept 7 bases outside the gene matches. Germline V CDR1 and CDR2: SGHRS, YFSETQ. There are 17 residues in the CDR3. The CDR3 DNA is TGCGCCAGCAGCCCCTCTAGCGGGAGGGCGGACACCGGGGAGCTGTTTTTT. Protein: CASSPSSGRADTGELFF.

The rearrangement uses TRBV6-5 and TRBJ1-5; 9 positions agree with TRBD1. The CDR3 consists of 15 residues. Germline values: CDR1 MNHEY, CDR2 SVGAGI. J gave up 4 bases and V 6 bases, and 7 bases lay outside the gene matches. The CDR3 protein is CASRDGQGRNQPQHF. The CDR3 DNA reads TGTGCCAGCAGAGACGGACAGGGGCGGAATCAGCCCCAGCATTTT.

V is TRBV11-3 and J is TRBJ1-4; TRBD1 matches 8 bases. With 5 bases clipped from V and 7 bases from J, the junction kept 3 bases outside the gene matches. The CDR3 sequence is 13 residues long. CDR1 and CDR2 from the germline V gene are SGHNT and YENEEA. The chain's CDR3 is CASSPTGVEKLFF. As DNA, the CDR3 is TGTGCCAGCAGCCCGACAGGGGTTGAAAAACTGTTTTTT. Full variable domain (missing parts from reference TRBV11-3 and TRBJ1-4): EAGVVQSPRYKIIEKKQPVAFWCNPISGHNTLYWYLQNLGQGPELLIRYENEEAVDDSQLPKDRFSAERLKGVDSTLKIQPAELGDSAVYLCASSPTGVEKLFFGSGTQLSVL.

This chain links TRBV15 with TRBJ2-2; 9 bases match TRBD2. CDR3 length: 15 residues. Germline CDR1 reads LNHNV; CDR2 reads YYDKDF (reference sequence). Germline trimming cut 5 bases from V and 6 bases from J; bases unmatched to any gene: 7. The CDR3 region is CATSSREGEAGELFF. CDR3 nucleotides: TGTGCCACCAGCTCGCGGGAGGGCGAAGCCGGGGAGCTGTTTTTT.